These 11 T cell receptor beta chains were all obtained from the same sample, sequenced in a study of CD8+ T cells in alopecia areata. Specified treatment: oral pan-JAK inhibitor, 5-10 mg twice daily. Isolated RNA was reverse transcribed into cDNA used as the sequencing template. Assay: immunoSEQ multiplex PCR; the TCRdb copy retains only in-frame clones and omits some. This sample has around 100,000 clones, with roughly three fifths found just once. The sample was CD8+ T cells sorted from blood, taken at approximately week 56, from a patient treated with tofacitinib. The receptors derive from a human donor with alopecia areata.

This clone occurred once. The chain employs TRBV9 and TRBJ2-1; 7 bases map to TRBD2. From germline, CDR1 is SGDLS and CDR2 YYNGEE. Losses at the gene ends were 5 bases for V and 10 bases for J; bases not matched to a gene: 9. The CDR3 loop spans 13 amino acids. The CDR3 sequence is CASSGAGRGEQFF. CDR3 nucleotides: TGTGCCAGCAGTGGAGCGGGGCGGGGGGAGCAGTTCTTC.

This chain links TRBV7-6 with TRBJ1-1, with 8 bases identical to TRBD1. The CDR3 is 18 amino acids. The germline gives CDR1 SGHVS, CDR2 FNYEAQ. V gave up 3 bases and J gave up 1 base; unmatched junction bases: 13. CDR3 sequence reads: CASSFGILQGAQNTEAFF. CDR3 DNA sequence: TGTGCCAGCAGCTTCGGCATATTGCAGGGGGCGCAGAACACTGAAGCTTTCTTT.

This clone was observed a handful of times. The rearrangement links TRBV11-2 to TRBJ2-1; D uncertain. CDR1 and CDR2 from the germline V gene are SGHAT and FQNNGV. Trimming cost V 7 bases and J 8 bases, with 9 bases left between them. This CDR3 has 11 amino acids. The CDR3 bases are TGTGCCAGCAAGGTATGGGATGAGCAGTTCTTC. It specifies CASKVWDEQFF. Full variable domain (remainder filled in from reference TRBV11-2 and TRBJ2-1): EAGVAQSPRYKIIEKRQSVAFWCNPISGHATLYWYQQILGQGPKLLIQFQNNGVVDDSQLPKDRFSAERLKGVDSTLKIQPAKLEDSAVYLCASKVWDEQFFGPGTRLTVL.

The CDR3 DNA reads as TGTGCCAGCAGTCGGACGGCCTCTAGAAATCAGCCCCAGCATTTT. It is translated as CASSRTASRNQPQHF. The rearrangement joins TRBV6-5 to TRBJ1-5; D is undetermined. Trimming shortened V by 5 bases and J by 4 bases, and 15 bases separated the two germline ends. This CDR3 spans 15 amino acids. CDR1 is MNHEY and CDR2 is SVGAGI in the germline V gene.

The chain couples TRBV28 to TRBJ2-5; D remains ambiguous. V shed 7 bases and J shed 4 bases, with 10 bases lying between them. Germline values: CDR1 MDHEN, CDR2 SYDVKM. The CDR3 covers 12 residues. This chain's CDR3 is CASTRVRETQYF. Written as DNA, the CDR3 is TGTGCCAGCACAAGGGTACGAGAGACCCAGTACTTC.

This clone has a handful of counts. The V and J genes are TRBV13 and TRBJ1-1, with D tentatively TRBD1 (6 bases). This CDR3 is built from 17 residues. Germline V gives CDR1 PRHDT, CDR2 FYEKMQ (reference sequence). V was trimmed by 0 bases and J by 1 base, leaving 15 bases between them. CDR3 DNA: TGTGCCAGCAGCTTAGGCCTCGTAGGGGGAGAGAACACTGAAGCTTTCTTT. Its protein product is CASSLGLVGGENTEAFF.

This clone was seen only a few times. The chain recombines TRBV11-2 with TRBJ2-6; D is undetermined. V dropped 6 bases and J dropped 2 bases, with 8 bases sitting between them. CDR3 length equals 14 residues. Per the germline V gene, CDR1 is SGHAT and CDR2 is FQNNGV. The CDR3 sequence: CASSPTPGANVLTF. The CDR3 nucleotides read TGTGCCAGCAGTCCCACCCCTGGGGCCAACGTCCTGACTTTC.

This clone was seen more than once but under ten times. The chain carries TRBV29-1 and TRBJ2-7; D gene uncertain. V lost 1 base, J lost 4 bases, and 11 bases lay in between. Germline assignment: CDR1 SQVTM and CDR2 ANQGSEA. This CDR3 has 13 amino acids. The CDR3 protein is CSVEVGQGYEQYF. DNA for the CDR3: TGCAGCGTTGAAGTCGGTCAAGGTTACGAGCAGTACTTC.

This clone was counted a single time. An end of the junction differs from the germline gene, which may be a read error. The chain joins TRBV4-1 to TRBJ2-1, with 8 positions matching TRBD1. The CDR3 has 14 residues. Germline CDR1 MGHRA, CDR2 YSYEKL. As DNA, the CDR3 is TGCGCCAACAGCCACCGGGACAGGAAGAATGAGCAGTTCTTC. Protein product: CANSHRDRKNEQFF.

The chain recombines TRBV4-1 with TRBJ2-5; D could derive from TRBD1 or TRBD2 (5 bases each). The DNA end lines up better with TRBJ2-7; the J call may be wrong. The germline gives CDR1 MGHRA, CDR2 YSYEKL. This CDR3 has 14 amino acids. In DNA, the CDR3 is TGCGCCAGCAGCCCGAGGGACGCAGACTACGAGCAGTACTTC. Translated, it gives CASSPRDADYEQYF.

The chain links TRBV13 to TRBJ1-5, with a tentative D call TRBD1 (5 bases). Trimming left V 5 bases short and J 1 base short, with 12 bases between. The CDR3 is 15 residues long. Germline CDR1 reads PRHDT; CDR2 reads FYEKMQ (reference sequence). Written as DNA, the CDR3 is TGTGCCAGCAGCCCTGGGCCAGGGAGCAATCAGCCCCAGCATTTT. It codes for CASSPGPGSNQPQHF.